The sequence of this T cell receptor (beta chain) was determined in a study of T cell responses to AZD1222 COVID-19 vaccine. Looking at the study overall: Second-dose recipients at about 4 or about 12 weeks were treated as one pooled group.

The V end was cut by 4 bases, the J end by 6 bases, with 19 bases between. The CDR3 is 16 amino acids. Germline CDR1 is SEHNR and CDR2 is FQNEAQ (reference sequence). TCRdb's table, derived via immunoSEQ multiplex PCR, lists solely in-frame clones and lacks some. The table shows some 130,000 clones, with 70% to 90% occurring only once. Findings and limits, study-wide: Mapped onto spike, vaccine-associated CD4 TCRs spanned it and were dominant at 160-218 and 743-854. Repertoire sampling was restricted to post-peak T cell response timepoints. Unmutated variant regions reportedly attract nearly half of all spike-specific TCRs.

Turning to this clone: No antigen is known for it.

The chain uses TRBV7-9 and TRBJ2-1; D is perhaps TRBD1 (5 bases). This material consisted of peripheral blood, taken on day 0 of AZD1222 vaccination. This TCR was recovered from an adult in good health. CDR3 coding DNA: TGTGCCAGCAGCTCTTTTCGGTCCGACAGTCGCAATGAGCAGTTCTTC. As protein: CASSSFRSDSRNEQFF.